The present entry profiles one TCR beta chain with its context. Its antigen remains unidentified. The sample holds no much larger clone one base away, and base qualities are not on file. TCRbeta CDR3 regions were amplified from genomic DNA using the immunoSEQ Assay, a bias-controlled multiplex PCR. The source study handled its data this way. Within the assay, amplification of reference gene primers was used to estimate how many nucleated cells each sample contained. Sequence reads were collapsed and filtered to measure the absolute abundance of every unique TCRbeta CDR3 rearrangement. Productive Simpson clonality was computed per sample as the square root of Simpson's diversity index over productive rearrangements. TCRdb provides this immuneACCESS table in a form limited to in-frame rearrangements. Some clones are lacking; in checked studies, under half of them reflect an unresolved V gene, and why the rest are absent is not known. V and J calls and clone size are given by that table; D and trimming were obtained from the DNA. The sample yields over 75,000 clones; about 79% were counted once. The ten largest make up under 25% of the sample.

The data originate from a study of blood T cell repertoires in COVID-19 (dated by TCRdb to about 2020). At the level of the whole study: Samples from collaborators originated in the United States, Italy and Spain and spanned both the acute and convalescent phases of COVID-19. The material from the prospective study consisted of cDNA or gDNA derived from T cells, B-cell-depleted T cells, or PBMCs. Deeply sampled blood TCRbeta repertoires from subjects exposed to, actively infected with, or recovered from COVID-19 were included in the dataset. The repertoires were released in a freely available public database meant as a resource for research on the immune response to SARS-CoV-2. Samples came from the ongoing ImmuneRACE study (first 160 participants) plus 1,254 subjects from 6 global collaborators. Nearly every sample came with metadata listing a de-identified subject ID, COVID-19 status, age in years and sex. Where HLA class I and class II types were available, the types were taken from metadata supplied by the sample provider, not from assay-based typing. Results the study describes overall, beyond this receptor: The amount of clinical and demographic metadata varied by source and participant and was provided uncurated.

Whole blood was collected in K2EDTA tubes by collaborating institutions according to the institutions' own protocols. Collaborator samples were shipped for TCRbeta analysis as frozen whole blood, isolated PBMCs, or DNA extracted from either sample type. Germline trimming: 3 bases from V, 6 bases from J; junction bases outside gene matches: 9. The germline V gene (reference sequence) sets CDR1 to SGHNT and CDR2 to YYREEE. From cysteine to phenylalanine, the CDR3 is 16 amino acids long. CDR3 DNA only is kept here, 48 bases in frame from base 1. This receptor was obtained from a woman aged 45-65 years with acute or convalescent COVID-19. The sample consisted of peripheral blood. The chain is assembled from TRBV5-4 and TRBJ2-1; 10 middle bases align to TRBD1. The CDR3 in this case is CASSSQRTGGSNEQFF. The DNA sequence is TGTGCCAGCAGCTCCCAGCGGACAGGGGGGAGCAATGAGCAGTTCTTC.